The sequence of this TCR beta chain was determined in a study of cytomegalovirus exposure and HLA in healthy donors (dated by TCRdb to about 2017). Context from the whole study: According to an earlier analysis of a few hundred of the donors, about 170 million T cells yielded roughly 110 million unique TCR beta sequences and around 300 Gb of sequence data. An early release covering approximately 600 HLA-typed donors comprised roughly 300 gigabases of sequencing data and 85 million or so unique TCR sequences. Of the 300 to 400 genotyped donors, around 81% fell in the genetic ancestry cluster associated with self-reported Caucasian donors. The study aimed to test whether cataloging public T cell receptors could reveal signatures of past pathogen exposure. The study profiled the T cell repertoires of 500 to 800 subjects by immunosequencing and related them to cytomegalovirus serostatus. Besides the first cohort of approximately 710 subjects, a separate validation cohort made up of 120 different subjects was used. To predict cytomegalovirus infection status, the study combined high-throughput TCR immunosequencing, statistical association of individual TCRs with disease status, and machine learning. A later analysis re-analyzed previously published TCR beta repertoires from several hundred donors and added high-resolution HLA genotyping to study TCR occurrence patterns. Rather than drawing on any new phenotypic data, the later analysis identified candidate immune exposures from TCR beta sequences and the way those sequences occurred across donors. To decide whether each TCR beta V gene segment behaved as functional or pseudogenic, an earlier analysis of some 600 of the donors relied on high-throughput TCR beta sequencing. Donor age, sex, ethnicity and CMV serostatus were compiled together with the repertoire data. In a later genetic analysis, genome-wide SNP genotypes for about three fifths of the roughly 670 donors were used, and that subset was treated as a discovery cohort. Every repertoire in the discovery cohort had been generated on one and the same sequencing platform. HLA typing covered class I and class II loci at four-digit resolution. The number of typed donors differed by locus: roughly 629-640 for A, B, C, DRB1 and DQB1; some 500 for DQA1; 606 for DPA1; and 450 to 480 for DPB1. A few DR-DQ haplotypes were treated as single units for association and clustering because of strong linkage in the cohort. Across about 380 genotyped donors of the cohort, an average of approximately 220,000 unique TCR beta nucleotide sequences per donor were sequenced, and 15% to 20% of those sequences were non-productive. The paper's findings and limits, for the study overall: In a later genetic analysis, a missense DCLRE1C variant was associated with V-gene and J-gene trimming of TCR beta chains, and the association was replicated in an independent cohort. Strong co-occurrence of HLA alleles, especially DR and DQ, made assigning TCR associations to individual alleles difficult. Because counts were too low, seventeen rarely observed V segments, including chromosome 9 orphons, were excluded from the earlier analysis of 587 of the donors. In an earlier analysis of some 550 of the donors, most TCR beta V segments were observed in productive rearrangements about 87% or about 30% of the time, broadly matching IMGT annotations. A cluster of highly shared sequence variants was judged likely to be a technical artifact of the sequencing pipeline. The 87-base-pair reads could not distinguish some IMGT-functional V segments, including TRBV6-2 and TRBV6-3, so those segments were excluded. A later analysis found that HLA-associated TCR beta chains were more clonally expanded and had lower generation probabilities than equally common non-associated chains. The authors suggested that the approach could potentially be extended to other disease states and immunological phenotypes. A later genetic analysis reported fewer N-insertions in productive TCRs among donors in an Asian-associated ancestry cluster than the roughly 700-donor mean. A later analysis reported that several top co-occurrence clusters appeared linked to parvovirus B19, influenza, CMV and Epstein-Barr virus. In the study, 150 to 200 TCR beta chains were listed as associated with cytomegalovirus. Because some donors lacked HLA typing at each locus, the association tests relied only on the typed subset. Presence/absence analyses assumed roughly uniform sequencing depth across donors, an assumption that may not hold. In vitro tests confirmed that a few of the cytomegalovirus-associated TCR beta chains recognize cytomegalovirus antigens. A later analysis found that most CMV-associated TCR beta chains appeared HLA-restricted, with HLA associations seemingly driven largely by CMV exposure. While some public TCRs were present in many individuals, most TCR sequences turned up only very rarely across donors. CMV serostatus was the only immune exposure information available for the cohort. According to a later analysis, TCR association rates differed among HLA loci, with DRB1 alleles showing the most associated TCRs and HLA-C alleles showing the fewest. Correlated functional status among segregating V segments might be attributable to linkage disequilibrium, but an unknown experimental factor could not be ruled out. In this cohort, only TCR beta chains were sequenced, and detectable features were limited by the absence of alpha or paired-chain data. The classifier was reported to diagnose cytomegalovirus status with high specificity and sensitivity in both the original cohort and the validation cohort. Specific HLA alleles were associated with more than 15,000 TCR beta sequences at a false discovery rate of 0.05 in a later analysis. A further reported finding was that TCR beta sequences accurately predicted the HLA-A and HLA-B alleles for most subjects in the first cohort.

Unmatched junction bases come to 7, with V trimmed by 5 bases and J by 10 bases. The germline V gene specifies SGHTA as CDR1 and FQGTGA as CDR2. CDR3 length: 14 amino acids, cysteine to phenylalanine. Only the CDR3 region is kept as DNA, spanning 42 bases read in frame from base 1. Concerning this clone: Its antigen remains undetermined. No qualities accompany the bases; no much larger clone lies one base away.

Library preparation employed the immunoSEQ multiplex PCR assay. For the multiplex PCR, a mixture combining 60 forward primers for TCR Vbeta segments and 13 reverse primers for TCR Jbeta segments was used. The CDR3 region of rearranged TCR beta genes was amplified from genomic DNA by a multiplex PCR assay. Amplified TCR beta libraries were sequenced as 87-base-pair reads on the Illumina HiSeq System. Per the authors' processing: Across the roughly 600 repertoires, a later analysis counted 80 million or so unique TCR beta chains, about 10 million of which were shared by at least two donors. A nearest-neighbor algorithm error-corrected the raw reads and collapsed the reads into unique sequences, merging closely related sequences to remove PCR and sequencing errors. V, D and J gene segments were assigned by aligning CDR3 sequences to IMGT reference sequences. For a sequence to be retained, a match of at least six nucleotides was required to both a V gene segment and a J gene segment. A rearrangement was called productive if the CDR3 had no stop codons and remained in frame with V and J, and every other rearrangement was called non-productive. Following IMGT convention, CDR3 was defined as the stretch from the second conserved V-encoded cysteine to the conserved J-encoded phenylalanine. The earlier analysis of about 500 of the donors excluded sequences that lacked an unambiguous match to a single V gene segment. An earlier analysis of 450 to 650 of the donors called V segments functional above 56.7% productive rearrangements and segregating when the between-donor standard deviation exceeded 5%. A statistical classification framework was developed to diagnose cytomegalovirus status using the catalog of TCR beta chain sequences. V and J gene assignment, in a later analysis, came from comparing TCR nucleotide sequences with IMGT/GENE-DB human TR gene sequences. Using the TCRdist pipeline, a later analysis assigned CDR3 sequences along with most-parsimonious VDJ recombination scenarios. In a later analysis, each TCR beta chain was defined by its CDR3 amino acid sequence together with its V-gene family, and reads without a unique V-gene family were excluded. In a later analysis, approximately 590 highly shared, low-generation-probability nucleotide sequences were removed to address suspected cross-contamination and a sequencing artifact. In a later analysis, a clonal expansion index was calculated for each public chain from normalized within-repertoire ranks of inferred template counts. A later analysis computed generation probabilities with a VDJ recombination model fitted to out-of-frame rearrangements, and checked the results against IGoR. In a later analysis, TCR-TCR, TCR-HLA and TCR-CMV co-occurrence was scored with hypergeometric tests, and a repertoire-size bias correction was applied to TCR pairs. In a later analysis, false discovery rates were estimated by permuting HLA or CMV assignments 20 times. A later analysis grouped co-occurring TCRs with DBSCAN, adding TCRdist sequence similarity when clustering within HLA-allele-positive subsets. Repertoires with fewer than 30,000 or more than 120,000 public chains, plus five repertoires with anomalous nucleotide sharing, were excluded from co-occurrence clustering. TCRdb took over this immuneACCESS table, retaining in-frame rearrangements with V and J assigned. Such tables are incomplete; in checked studies, under half of the missing clones stem from an unresolved V gene, and the remainder is unexplained. That table furnishes V, J and clone size, whereas the DNA furnished D and trimming. The sample yields 49,000 or so clones; 81% were counted once. Jointly, the top ten make up 2.5% of the sample.

The cohort was made up of approximately 670 healthy bone marrow donors. At the time of sampling, every cohort member was nominally healthy, though immune exposures that went unrecorded were likely present. The donor tested CMV seropositive, placing the donor among the 290 or so seropositive members of the cohort. A peripheral blood sample was provided by each donor, and peripheral blood mononuclear cells were used for TCR beta sequencing. Genomic DNA was extracted from the blood cell samples with the Qiagen DNeasy Blood Extraction Kit. The TCR comes from a boy aged 5 to 17 in good health and CMV-seropositive. The sequence links TRBV7-3 to TRBJ1-6; 8 of the junction bases match TRBD1. Material: PBMCs. The nucleotide sequence is given as TGTGCCAGCAGCGTCGGGACAGGCGGATCACCCCTCCACTTT. This codes for CASSVGTGGSPLHF.